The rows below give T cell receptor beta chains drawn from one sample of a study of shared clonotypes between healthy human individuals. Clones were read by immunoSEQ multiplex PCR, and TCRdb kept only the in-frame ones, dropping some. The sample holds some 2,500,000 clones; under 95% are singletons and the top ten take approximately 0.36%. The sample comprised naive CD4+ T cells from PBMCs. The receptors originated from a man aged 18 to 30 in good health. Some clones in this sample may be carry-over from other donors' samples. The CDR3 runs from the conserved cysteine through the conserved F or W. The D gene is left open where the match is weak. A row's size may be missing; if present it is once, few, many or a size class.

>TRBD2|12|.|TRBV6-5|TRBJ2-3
CASRPPSGTQYF
TGTGCCAGCAGGCCACCTAGCGGGACCCAGTATTTT
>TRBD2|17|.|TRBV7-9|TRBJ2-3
CASSLPRASGRTDTQYF
TGTGCCAGCAGCTTACCCAGGGCTAGCGGACGCACAGATACGCAGTATTTT
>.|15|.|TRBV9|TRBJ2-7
CASSLSEGGGLEQYF
TGTGCCAGCAGTCTCTCAGAGGGGGGAGGGCTCGAGCAGTACTTC
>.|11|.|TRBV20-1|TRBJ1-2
CGGQNYYGYTF
TGCGGGGGGCAGAACTACTATGGCTACACCTTC
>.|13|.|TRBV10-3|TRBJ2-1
CAISESRGNEQFF
TGTGCCATCAGTGAGTCCAGGGGCAATGAGCAGTTCTTC
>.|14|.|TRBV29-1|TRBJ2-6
CSVGGGQRANVLTF
TGCAGCGTTGGGGGGGGCCAACGGGCCAACGTCCTGACTTTC
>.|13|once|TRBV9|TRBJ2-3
CASNLLGTDTQYF
TGTGCCAGCAACTTACTAGGCACAGATACGCAGTATTTT
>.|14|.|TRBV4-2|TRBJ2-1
CASSPALLYNEQFF
TGTGCCAGCAGCCCCGCCCTTTTATACAATGAGCAGTTCTTC
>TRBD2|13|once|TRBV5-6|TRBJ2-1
CASSLYGRNEQFF
TGTGCCAGCAGCTTATACGGGAGGAACGAGCAGTTCTTC
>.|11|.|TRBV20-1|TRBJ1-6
CSAPDGSPLHF
TGCAGTGCCCCAGATGGTTCACCCCTCCACTTT
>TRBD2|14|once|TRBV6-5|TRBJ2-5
CATGLAGRWETQYF
TGTGCCACCGGACTAGCGGGACGGTGGGAGACCCAGTACTTC
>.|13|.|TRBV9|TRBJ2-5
CASSVGPQETQYF
TGTGCCAGCAGCGTAGGGCCTCAAGAGACCCAGTACTTC
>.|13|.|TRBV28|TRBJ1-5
CASSLTGNQPQHF
TGTGCCAGCAGTTTGACAGGTAATCAGCCCCAGCATTTT
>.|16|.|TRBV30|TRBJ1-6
CAWRRGSHSYNSPLHF
TGTGCCTGGAGGAGAGGCAGTCATAGCTATAATTCACCCCTCCACTTT
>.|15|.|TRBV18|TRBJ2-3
CASSPPFRSTDTQYF
TGTGCCAGCTCACCACCGTTCCGAAGCACAGATACGCAGTATTTT
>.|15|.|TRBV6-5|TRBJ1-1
CASSYFSGSMGGAFF
TGTGCCAGCAGTTACTTCTCCGGGTCAATGGGGGGAGCTTTCTTT
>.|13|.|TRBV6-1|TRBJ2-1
CASRLTGYNEQFF
TGTGCCAGCAGGTTGACGGGCTACAATGAGCAGTTCTTC
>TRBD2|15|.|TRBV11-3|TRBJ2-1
CASSLGLAGSDEQFF
TGTGCCAGCAGCCTCGGACTAGCGGGAAGTGATGAGCAGTTCTTC
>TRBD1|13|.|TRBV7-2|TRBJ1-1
CASSPDLGTGAFF
TGTGCCAGCAGCCCAGACCTGGGGACAGGAGCTTTCTTT
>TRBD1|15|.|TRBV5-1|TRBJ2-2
CASSLESQGAGELFF
TGCGCCAGCAGCTTAGAGAGTCAGGGGGCCGGGGAGCTGTTTTTT
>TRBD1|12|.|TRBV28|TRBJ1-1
CASSYQTGEAFF
TGTGCCAGCAGTTACCAGACAGGGGAGGCTTTCTTT
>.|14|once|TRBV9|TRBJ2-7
CASSVEAMGSEQYF
TGTGCCAGCAGCGTAGAGGCTATGGGGAGCGAGCAGTACTTC
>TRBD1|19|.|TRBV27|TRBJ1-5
CASSPDNKGQRSGNQPQHF
TGTGCCAGCAGTCCGGACAATAAGGGACAGAGGTCAGGCAATCAGCCCCAGCATTTT
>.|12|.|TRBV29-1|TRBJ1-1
CSVGGEGTEAFF
TGCAGCGTTGGGGGGGAGGGCACTGAAGCTTTCTTT
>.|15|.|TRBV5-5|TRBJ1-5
CASSLVPGGDQPQHF
TGTGCCAGCAGCTTGGTACCCGGGGGCGACCAGCCCCAGCATTTT
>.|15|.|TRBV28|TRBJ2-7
CASSLGGADSYEQYF
TGTGCCAGCAGTTTGGGGGGAGCTGACTCCTACGAGCAGTACTTC
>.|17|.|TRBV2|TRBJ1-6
CASLGHAGSSYNSPLHF
TGTGCCAGCCTGGGGCACGCAGGGAGCTCCTATAATTCACCCCTCCACTTT
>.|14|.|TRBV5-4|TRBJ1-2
CASSPGRIPYGYTF
TGTGCCAGCAGCCCAGGACGGATTCCCTATGGCTACACCTTC
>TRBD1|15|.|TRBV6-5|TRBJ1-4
CASSAWTGETEKLFF
TGTGCCAGCAGTGCCTGGACAGGGGAGACAGAAAAACTGTTTTTT
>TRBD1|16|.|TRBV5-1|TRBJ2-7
CASSPNGQVNRREQYF
TGCGCCAGCAGCCCAAACGGACAGGTTAATCGGCGCGAGCAGTACTTC
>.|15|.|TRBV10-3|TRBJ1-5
CAISGDLGDNQPQHF
TGTGCCATCAGTGGGGACTTAGGGGACAATCAGCCCCAGCATTTT
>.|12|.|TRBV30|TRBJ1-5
CASKGRNQPQHF
TGTGCCTCCAAGGGGCGGAATCAGCCCCAGCATTTT
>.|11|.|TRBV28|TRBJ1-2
CASSLGDGYTF
TGTGCCAGCAGTTTAGGCGATGGCTACACCTTC
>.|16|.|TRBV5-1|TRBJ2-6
CASSQTGLGGANVLTF
TGCGCCAGCAGCCAAACCGGACTGGGAGGGGCCAACGTCCTGACTTTC
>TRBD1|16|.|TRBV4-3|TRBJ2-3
CASSLAFRGSTDTQYF
TGCGCCAGCAGCCTAGCCTTCAGGGGGAGCACAGATACGCAGTATTTT
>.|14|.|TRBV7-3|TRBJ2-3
CASSPGTSADTQYF
TGTGCCAGCAGCCCTGGAACCAGCGCAGATACGCAGTATTTT
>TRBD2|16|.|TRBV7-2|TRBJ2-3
CASSLVRTSLTDTQYF
TGTGCCAGCAGCTTAGTTAGGACTAGCCTCACAGATACGCAGTATTTT
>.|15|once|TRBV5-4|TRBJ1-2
CASSLGALGNYGYTF
TGTGCCAGCAGCTTGGGGGCGCTGGGAAACTATGGCTACACCTTC
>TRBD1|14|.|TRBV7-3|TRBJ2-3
CASSLGTGTDTQYF
TGTGCCAGCAGCTTAGGGACAGGAACAGATACGCAGTATTTT
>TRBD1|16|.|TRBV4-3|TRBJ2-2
CASSQGMGQGAGELFF
TGCGCCAGCAGCCAGGGTATGGGACAGGGGGCCGGGGAGCTGTTTTTT
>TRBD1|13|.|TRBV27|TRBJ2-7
CASSRQGTYEQYF
TGTGCCAGCAGTAGACAGGGAACCTACGAGCAGTACTTC
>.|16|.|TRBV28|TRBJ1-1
CASSAAGAGHFTEAFF
TGTGCCAGCAGTGCTGCTGGGGCAGGGCATTTTACTGAAGCTTTCTTT
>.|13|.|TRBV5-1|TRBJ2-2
CASSSSDTGELFF
TGCGCCAGCAGCTCCAGTGACACCGGGGAGCTGTTTTTT
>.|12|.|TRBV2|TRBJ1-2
CASRTVNYGYTF
TGTGCCAGCAGGACAGTTAACTATGGCTACACCTTC
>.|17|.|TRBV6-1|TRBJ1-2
CASSGGSLEGRRYGYTF
TGTGCCAGCAGTGGAGGAAGTTTAGAAGGGCGGAGGTATGGCTACACCTTC
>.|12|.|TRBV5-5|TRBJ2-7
CASSLSGSEQYF
TGTGCCAGCAGCTTATCCGGGAGCGAGCAGTACTTC
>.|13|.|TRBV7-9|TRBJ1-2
CASSLEIGYGYTF
TGTGCCAGCAGCTTAGAGATTGGGTATGGCTACACCTTC
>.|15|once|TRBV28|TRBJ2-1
CASSAGGGGVDEQFF
TGTGCCAGCAGTGCAGGGGGAGGGGGCGTGGATGAGCAGTTCTTC
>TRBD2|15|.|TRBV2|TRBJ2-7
CASSSGLAGTYEQYF
TGTGCCAGCAGTAGTGGACTAGCGGGAACGTACGAGCAGTACTTC
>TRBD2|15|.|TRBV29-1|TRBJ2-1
CSVIRGLAAYNEQFF
TGCAGCGTTATCCGGGGACTAGCGGCCTACAATGAGCAGTTCTTC